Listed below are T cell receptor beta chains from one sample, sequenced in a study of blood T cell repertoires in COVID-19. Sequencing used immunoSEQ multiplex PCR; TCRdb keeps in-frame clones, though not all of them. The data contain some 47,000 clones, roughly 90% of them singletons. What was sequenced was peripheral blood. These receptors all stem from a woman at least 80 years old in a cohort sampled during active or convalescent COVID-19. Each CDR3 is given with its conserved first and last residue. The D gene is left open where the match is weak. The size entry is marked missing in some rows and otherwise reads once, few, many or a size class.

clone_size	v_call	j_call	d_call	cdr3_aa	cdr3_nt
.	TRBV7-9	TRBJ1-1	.	CASSPSPGQRNTEAFF	TGTGCCAGCAGCCCATCCCCGGGTCAACGGAACACTGAAGCTTTCTTT
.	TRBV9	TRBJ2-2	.	CASTLGGSNTGELFF	TGTGCCAGCACTCTCGGAGGCTCGAACACCGGGGAGCTGTTTTTT
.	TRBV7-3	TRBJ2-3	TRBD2	CASSLGVAGGLSTDTQYF	TGTGCCAGCAGCTTAGGGGTAGCGGGGGGCCTTAGCACAGATACGCAGTATTTT
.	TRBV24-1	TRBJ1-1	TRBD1	CATSDPGGTSSAFF	TGTGCCACCAGTGATCCAGGGGGCACGTCGTCTGCTTTCTTT
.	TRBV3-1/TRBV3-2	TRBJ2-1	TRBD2	CASSQAGGAVNEQFF	TGTGCCAGCAGCCAAGCCGGGGGGGCCGTCAATGAGCAGTTCTTC
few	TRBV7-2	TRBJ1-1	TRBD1	CASRQDRGYTEAFF	TGTGCCAGCAGGCAAGACAGGGGTTACACTGAAGCTTTCTTT
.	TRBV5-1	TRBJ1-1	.	CASSETGNTEAFF	TGCGCCAGCAGCGAAACAGGGAACACTGAAGCTTTCTTT
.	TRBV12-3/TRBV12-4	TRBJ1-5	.	CASSLTGPQPQHF	TGTGCCAGCAGTTTGACGGGTCCTCAGCCCCAGCATTTT
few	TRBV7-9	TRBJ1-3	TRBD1	CASSSPGQVTTAAGNTIYF	TGTGCCAGCAGCTCTCCGGGACAGGTCACTACTGCGGCTGGAAACACCATATATTTT
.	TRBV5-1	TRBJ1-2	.	CASSPMTSPDGYTF	TGCGCCAGCAGCCCGATGACATCTCCCGATGGCTACACCTTC
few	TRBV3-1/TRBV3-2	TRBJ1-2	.	CASSQVGVGYGYTF	TGTGCCAGCAGCCAGGTCGGGGTAGGCTATGGCTACACCTTC
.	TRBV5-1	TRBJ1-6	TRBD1	CASSLRTGNSPLHF	TGCGCCAGCAGCTTAAGGACAGGGAATTCACCCCTCCACTTT
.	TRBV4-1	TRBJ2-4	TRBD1	CASSQVQGSKNIQYF	TGCGCCAGCAGCCAGGTACAGGGGTCCAAAAACATTCAGTACTTC
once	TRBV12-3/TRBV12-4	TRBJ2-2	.	CASTRDTGELFF	TGTGCCAGCACCCGGGACACCGGGGAGCTGTTTTTT
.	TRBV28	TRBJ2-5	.	CASAAAGIETQYF	TGTGCCAGCGCCGCGGCAGGGATAGAGACCCAGTACTTC
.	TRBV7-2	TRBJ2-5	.	CASSLTQGPETQYF	TGTGCCAGCAGCCTCACCCAGGGCCCGGAGACCCAGTACTTC
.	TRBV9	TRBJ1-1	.	CASSDGQVPEAFF	TGTGCCAGCAGCGACGGACAAGTCCCTGAAGCTTTCTTT
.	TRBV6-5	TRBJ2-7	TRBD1	CASSSGTGSYEQYF	TGTGCCAGCAGTTCCGGGACAGGATCGTACGAGCAGTACTTC
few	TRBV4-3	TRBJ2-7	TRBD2	CASSHHLAGSSYEQYF	TGCGCCAGCAGCCACCATCTAGCGGGGTCCTCCTACGAGCAGTACTTC
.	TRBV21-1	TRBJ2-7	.	CASSNRAEAYEQYF	TGTGCCAGCAGTAACAGGGCAGAAGCCTACGAGCAGTACTTC
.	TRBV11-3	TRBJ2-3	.	CASSPTRDKSTDTQYF	TGTGCCAGCAGCCCTACCCGGGACAAGAGCACAGATACGCAGTATTTT
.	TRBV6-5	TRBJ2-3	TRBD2	CASRGGGSTDTQYF	TGTGCCAGCAGAGGCGGGGGAAGCACAGATACGCAGTATTTT
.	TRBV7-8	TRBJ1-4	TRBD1	CASSPGTGIEKLFF	TGTGCCAGCAGTCCCGGGACAGGGATTGAAAAACTGTTTTTT
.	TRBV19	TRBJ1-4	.	CASSLRQANEKLFF	TGTGCCAGTAGCCTACGCCAGGCTAATGAAAAACTGTTTTTT
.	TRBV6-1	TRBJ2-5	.	CASSEGWVGETQYF	TGTGCCAGCAGTGAAGGATGGGTCGGGGAGACCCAGTACTTC
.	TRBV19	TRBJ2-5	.	CASRKSAGTGMTQYF	TGTGCCAGTAGGAAATCGGCCGGGACTGGCATGACCCAGTACTTC
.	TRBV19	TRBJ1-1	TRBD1	CATSDRAINTEAFF	TGTGCCACCTCGGACAGGGCTATAAACACTGAAGCTTTCTTT
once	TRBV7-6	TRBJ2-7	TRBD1	CASSSLDKGANEQYF	TGTGCCAGCAGCTCGCTAGATAAGGGGGCCAACGAGCAGTACTTC
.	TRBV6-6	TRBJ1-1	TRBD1	CASSWTGRLDEAFF	TGTGCCAGCAGTTGGACAGGGCGCCTCGATGAAGCTTTCTTT
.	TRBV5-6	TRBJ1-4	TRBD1	CASLRRGYEKLFF	TGTGCCAGCCTCCGCAGGGGGTATGAAAAACTGTTTTTT
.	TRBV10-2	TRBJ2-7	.	CASSESGTYYEQYF	TGCGCCAGCAGTGAGTCCGGGACATACTACGAGCAGTACTTC
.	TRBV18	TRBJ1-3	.	CASSPATGLSSGNTIYF	TGTGCCAGCTCACCCGCGACAGGTCTTTCCTCTGGAAACACCATATATTTT
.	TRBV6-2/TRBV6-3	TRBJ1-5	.	CASSYPAGTMVSNQPQHF	TGTGCCAGCAGTTACCCGGCCGGGACAATGGTTAGCAATCAGCCCCAGCATTTT
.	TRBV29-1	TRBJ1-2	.	CSVVDTNDYGYTF	TGCAGCGTTGTGGACACTAACGACTATGGCTACACCTTC
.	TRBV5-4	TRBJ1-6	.	CASSLGQYNSPLHF	TGTGCCAGCAGCTTGGGGCAATATAATTCACCCCTCCACTTT
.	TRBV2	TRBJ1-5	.	CATGGGSHSNQPQHF	TGTGCCACAGGAGGCGGGAGTCATAGCAATCAGCCCCAGCATTTT
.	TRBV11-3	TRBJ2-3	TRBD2	CASSFRGLAGGPVHDTQYF	TGTGCCAGCAGTTTTCGGGGACTAGCGGGAGGACCTGTTCATGATACGCAGTATTTT
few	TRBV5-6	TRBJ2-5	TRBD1	CARPTGGKETQYF	TGTGCCAGGCCGACAGGGGGTAAAGAGACCCAGTACTTC
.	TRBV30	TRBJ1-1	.	CAWSVYQEVTEAFF	TGTGCCTGGAGTGTATATCAGGAGGTCACTGAAGCTTTCTTT
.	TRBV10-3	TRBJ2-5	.	CATAPGKETQYF	TGTGCCACCGCCCCAGGGAAGGAGACCCAGTACTTC
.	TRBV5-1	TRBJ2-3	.	CASSLGGIRADTQYF	TGCGCCAGCAGCTTGGGCGGGATTAGGGCAGATACGCAGTATTTT
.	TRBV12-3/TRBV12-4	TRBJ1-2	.	CASSPDTAVGYTF	TGTGCCAGCAGCCCGGACACAGCAGTCGGCTACACCTTC
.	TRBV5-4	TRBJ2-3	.	CASSLIAGQANTQYF	TGTGCCAGCAGCTTGATTGCCGGTCAGGCAAATACGCAGTATTTT
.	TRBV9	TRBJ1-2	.	CASSGGLPLNGCTF	TGTGCCAGCAGCGGGGGACTGCCCCTTAATGGCTGCACCTTC
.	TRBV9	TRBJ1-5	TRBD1	CASSLSGQGNQPQHF	TGTGCCAGCAGCCTATCGGGACAGGGCAATCAGCCCCAGCATTTT
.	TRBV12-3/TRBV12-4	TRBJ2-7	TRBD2	CASREGYEQYF	TGTGCCAGCCGGGAGGGCTACGAGCAGTACTTC